Presented here are 20 T cell receptor beta chains from one specimen sequenced in a study of T cell responses to AZD1222 COVID-19 vaccine. Using immunoSEQ multiplex PCR, the repertoire was profiled, and TCRdb retains in-frame clones only, with some absent. The sample lists 100,000 to 130,000 clones; about 86% were seen once. The sample was peripheral blood, taken on day 0 of AZD1222 vaccination. All receptors come from an adult in good health.

The chain combines TRBV18 with TRBJ1-1; no clear D gene. Germline V CDR1 and CDR2: KGHSH, LQKENI. The CDR3 consists of 13 residues. V was pared by 6 bases and J by 7 bases, with 15 bases between. The CDR3, as DNA: TGTGCCAGCTCCAGTAGAGGAGTGGATGAAGCTTTCTTT. Protein sequence: CASSSRGVDEAFF.

The genes are TRBV30 and TRBJ1-4; TRBD1 agrees at 10 bases. CDR1 and CDR2 from the germline V gene are GTSNPN and SVGIG (reference sequence). V shed 1 base and J 4 bases; nucleotides not matched to a gene: 3. This CDR3 spans 15 amino acids. CDR3 coding DNA: TGTGCCTGGAGTGGGGACAGGGGAGGTAATGAAAAACTGTTTTTT. It yields the protein CAWSGDRGGNEKLFF.

The chain carries TRBV18 and TRBJ2-3; possible D gene TRBD1, 5 bases. The CDR3 runs to 14 residues. Germline lookup yields CDR1 KGHSH and CDR2 LQKENI. V was shortened by 4 bases and J by 2 bases, with 10 bases between the two germline ends. The CDR3 loop is CASSQQGDTDTQYF. The CDR3 DNA sequence: TGTGCCAGCTCACAGCAAGGGGACACAGATACGCAGTATTTT.

The rearrangement uses TRBV7-2 and TRBJ1-2, with D unresolved. Between the trimmed V and J ends, which lost 5 bases and 4 bases, there was a span of 11 bases. Germline loops: CDR1 SGHTA, CDR2 FQGNSA. The CDR3 is 13 residues long. The DNA of the CDR3 is TGTGCCAGCAGCGGGCGGGTCGGCTATGGCTACACCTTC. This sequence encodes CASSGRVGYGYTF. Full variable domain (rest looked up from reference TRBV7-2 and TRBJ1-2): GAGVSQSPSNKVTEKGKDVELRCDPISGHTALYWYRQSLGQGLEFLIYFQGNSAPDKSGLPSDRFSAERTGGSVSTLTIQRTQQEDSAVYLCASSGRVGYGYTFGSGTRLTVV.

The chain joins TRBV27 to TRBJ1-6; D gene uncertain. CDR3 length: 12 amino acids. Germline V gene data show CDR1 as MNHEY and CDR2 as SMNVEV (reference sequence). V lost 2 bases to trimming and J lost 8 bases, with 4 bases between them. CDR3 sequence reads: CASSLQYSPLHF. The CDR3 DNA sequence: TGTGCCAGCAGTTTACAGTATTCACCCCTCCACTTT.

The rearrangement links TRBV19 to TRBJ2-1; TRBD2 aligns across 10 bases. After removal of 5 bases from V and 8 bases from J, the junction contained 3 bases not matched to a gene. From germline, CDR1 is LNHDA and CDR2 SQIVND (reference sequence). The CDR3 is 13 residues long. CDR3 in amino acids: CASSASGGYEQFF. The CDR3 coding sequence is TGTGCCAGTAGTGCTAGCGGGGGCTATGAGCAGTTCTTC.

The gene calls are TRBV11-2 and TRBJ2-3; D call uncertain. Between the trimmed V and J ends, which lost 3 bases and 1 base, there was a span of 8 bases. There are 14 residues in the CDR3. Per germline, CDR1 SGHAT and CDR2 FQNNGV. The CDR3 DNA sequence: TGTGCCAGCAGCTTGGAAAGCCGCACAGATACGCAGTATTTT. Translation: CASSLESRTDTQYF.

The CDR3, as DNA: TGTGCCAGCAGCACTTCAGGGACAGGGACAGTTAACTATGGCTACACCTTC. Protein product: CASSTSGTGTVNYGYTF. V gene TRBV28 combines with J gene TRBJ1-2, with TRBD1 identical over 9 bases. V lost 6 bases to trimming and J lost 1 base; unmatched junction nucleotides: 12. This CDR3 is built from 17 residues. Germline assignment: CDR1 MDHEN and CDR2 SYDVKM.

This clone showed up just once. V gene TRBV6-5 combines with J gene TRBJ2-7; weak D call: TRBD2 (6 bases). The CDR3 consists of 11 residues. Trimming pared 6 bases from V and 11 bases from J, leaving 14 bases between. CDR1 is MNHEY, CDR2 SVGAGI, per germline. As DNA, the CDR3 is TGTGCCAGCAGAACCGCCAGGGAGGAGTACTTC. Translation: CASRTAREEYF.

This rearrangement joins TRBV5-1 to TRBJ1-1; TRBD1 agrees at 8 bases. V gave up 5 bases and J gave up 1 base; unmatched junction bases: 1. Germline V gives CDR1 SGHRS, CDR2 YFSETQ. There are 13 residues in the CDR3. CDR3 loop: CASRTGANTEAFF. The CDR3 bases are TGCGCCAGCAGGACAGGGGCGAACACTGAAGCTTTCTTT.

The rearrangement joins TRBV7-2 to TRBJ1-2, with D hard to call. Deletions cut 2 bases from V and 2 bases from J, with 6 bases between. The CDR3 contains 13 residues. Germline V gene lookup returns CDR1 SGHTA and CDR2 FQGNSA. The CDR3 region is CASSLQRNYGYTF. CDR3 bases: TGTGCCAGCAGCTTACAACGGAACTATGGCTACACCTTC.

The chain links TRBV9 to TRBJ2-3; D is perhaps TRBD2 (5 bases). Germline CDR1 reads SGDLS; CDR2 reads YYNGEE. The CDR3 runs to 16 residues. Trimming took off 0 bases at V and 2 bases at J, with 13 bases between the two ends. The CDR3 nucleotides read TGTGCCAGCAGCGTAGGGGTCGGAGCGGCCACAGATACGCAGTATTTT. It codes for CASSVGVGAATDTQYF.

In its sample, this clone was seen a few times. This chain joins TRBV3-1 (or the pseudogene TRBV3-2) and TRBJ1-6; D remains ambiguous. This CDR3 contains 15 residues. In germline, CDR1 is LGHDT, CDR2 YNNKEL (reference sequence). V was cut by 1 base and J by 10 bases, with 14 bases left in between. CDR3 amino acids: CASSQVVGVGSPLHF. CDR3 sequence (DNA): TGTGCCAGCAGCCAAGTCGTCGGCGTGGGCTCACCCCTCCACTTT.

This chain uses TRBV6-5 with TRBJ2-1; 10 bases line up with TRBD1. This CDR3 comprises 15 residues. V trimming: 5 bases; J trimming: 6 bases; junction bases outside the gene matches: 7. The germline gives CDR1 MNHEY, CDR2 SVGAGI. CDR3 sequence reads: CASSRTGGYFNEQFF. The CDR3 nucleotides read TGTGCCAGCAGTCGGACAGGGGGTTATTTCAATGAGCAGTTCTTC.

This clone was found once. DNA of the CDR3: TGCGCCAGCAGCCAAGGGTACGAGGGTAACTATGGCTACACCTTC. Translation: CASSQGYEGNYGYTF. This sequence joins TRBV4-1 and TRBJ1-2; the D is unclear. Looked up from germline, CDR1 is MGHRA and CDR2 is YSYEKL. The CDR3 loop spans 15 amino acids. V lost 1 base and J lost 1, with 10 bases in between.

J is TRBJ1-1 and V is TRBV5-1; D gene uncertain. The CDR3 extends over 14 amino acids. The V gene's germline CDR1 is SGHRS and CDR2 YFSETQ. V shed 0 bases and J shed 1 base, with 7 bases lying between them. This chain's CDR3 is CASSLEVPNTEAFF. Here the CDR3 DNA reads TGCGCCAGCAGCTTGGAGGTACCGAACACTGAAGCTTTCTTT.

For the CDR3, the DNA is TGTGCCAGCAGCCGACAGGGGTATGAGCAGTTCTTC. Translation: CASSRQGYEQFF. V and J are TRBV7-8 and TRBJ2-1; 8 nucleotides match TRBD1. The V segment lost 5 bases and the J segment 8 bases; nucleotides outside the gene matches: 2. CDR3 size: 12 residues. The germline CDR1 and CDR2 sequences are SGHVS and FQNEAQ. The whole variable domain, remainder taken from reference TRBV7-8 and TRBJ2-1, is GAGVSQSPRYKVAKRGQDVALRCDPISGHVSLFWYQQALGQGPEFLTYFQNEAQLDKSGLPSDRFFAERPEGSVSTLKIQRTQQEDSAVYLCASSRQGYEQFFGPGTRLTVL.

V is TRBV4-1 and J is TRBJ1-6; D is ambiguous. In germline, CDR1 is MGHRA, CDR2 YSYEKL. Trimming cost V 4 bases and J 9 bases, with 13 bases left between them. The length of the CDR3 is 14 residues. This CDR3 reads CASSPLAVLSPLHF. CDR3 sequence (DNA): TGCGCCAGCAGCCCCCTGGCAGTTCTTTCACCCCTCCACTTT.

V gene TRBV5-1 combines with J gene TRBJ2-1, with D possibly matching TRBD2 (6 bases). The CDR3 sequence is 13 residues long. Trimming cost V 0 bases and J 10 bases, with 11 bases left between them. Germline CDR1 and CDR2: SGHRS and YFSETQ. The CDR3 bases are TGCGCCAGCAGCTTGGGCGGGGCGGACGAGCAGTTCTTC. As protein: CASSLGGADEQFF.

The genes are TRBV10-3 and TRBJ1-2, with 9 bases identical to TRBD1. From germline, CDR1 is ENHRY and CDR2 SYGVKD. The trim removed 7 bases at V and 7 bases at J, leaving 10 bases unmatched. The CDR3 runs to 14 residues. Here the CDR3 DNA reads TGTGCCATCACTATGGACAGGGGTTCTGCTGGCTACACCTTC. Its protein is CAITMDRGSAGYTF.